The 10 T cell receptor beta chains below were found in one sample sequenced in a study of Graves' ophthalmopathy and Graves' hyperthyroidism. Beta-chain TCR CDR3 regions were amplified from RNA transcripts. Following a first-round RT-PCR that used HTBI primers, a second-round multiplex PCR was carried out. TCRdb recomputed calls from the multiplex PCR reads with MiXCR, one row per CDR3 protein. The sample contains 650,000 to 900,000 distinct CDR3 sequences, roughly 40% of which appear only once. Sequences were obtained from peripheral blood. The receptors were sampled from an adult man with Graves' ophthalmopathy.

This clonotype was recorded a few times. In DNA form, the CDR3 reads TGTGCCAGCAGCTTAGACGGAGGGGTTGGCTATGGCTACACCTTC. This sequence encodes CASSLDGGVGYGYTF. This chain joins TRBV11-2 and TRBJ1-2, with D tentatively TRBD1 (5 bases). The CDR3 spans 15 residues. CDR1 is SGHAT, CDR2 FQNNGV, per germline. Trimming pared 0 bases from V and 4 bases from J, leaving 12 bases between.

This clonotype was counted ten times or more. CDR3 DNA: TGTGCCAGCAGCTCCATCAGGGAGACCCAGTACTTC. This encodes CASSSIRETQYF. The chain couples TRBV11-2 to TRBJ2-5; D gene ambiguous. With 4 bases removed from V and 5 bases from J, the gap between germline ends came to 8 bases. CDR1 and CDR2 from the germline V gene are SGHAT and FQNNGV. The CDR3 covers 12 residues. Drawing the rest from reference TRBV11-2 and TRBJ2-5, the complete variable domain is EAGVAQSPRYKIIEKRQSVAFWCNPISGHATLYWYQQILGQGPKLLIQFQNNGVVDDSQLPKDRFSAERLKGVDSTLKIQPAKLEDSAVYLCASSSIRETQYFGPGTRLLVL.

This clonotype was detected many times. As DNA, the CDR3 is TGTGCCAGCGCATCCCAAAATGGCTACACCTTC. Its translation: CASASQNGYTF. The gene calls are TRBV2 and TRBJ1-2; D is undetermined. This CDR3 has 11 residues. CDR1 and CDR2 (germline): SNHLY, FYNNEI. Trimming shortened V by 8 bases and J by 6 bases, and 10 bases separated the two germline ends.

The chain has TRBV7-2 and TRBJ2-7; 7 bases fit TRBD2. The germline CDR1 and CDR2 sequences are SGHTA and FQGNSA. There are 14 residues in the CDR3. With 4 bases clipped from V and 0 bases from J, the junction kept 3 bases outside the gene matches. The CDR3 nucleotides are TGTGCCAGCAGCTCGGGGGGAACCTCCTACGAGCAGTACTTC. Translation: CASSSGGTSYEQYF.

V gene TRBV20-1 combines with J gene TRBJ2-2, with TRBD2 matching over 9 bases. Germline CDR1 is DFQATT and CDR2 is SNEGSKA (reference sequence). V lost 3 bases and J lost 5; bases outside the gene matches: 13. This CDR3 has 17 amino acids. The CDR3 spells CSASGEGLAGRTGELFF. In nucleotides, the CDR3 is TGCAGTGCTAGTGGGGAGGGGCTAGCGGGACGAACCGGGGAGCTGTTTTTT.

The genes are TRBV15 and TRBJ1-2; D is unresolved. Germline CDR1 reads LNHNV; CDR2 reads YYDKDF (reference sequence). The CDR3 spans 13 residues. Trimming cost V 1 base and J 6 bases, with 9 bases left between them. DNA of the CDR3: TGTGCCACCAGCAGAGGAACGGCAGATGGCTACACCTTC. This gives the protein CATSRGTADGYTF.

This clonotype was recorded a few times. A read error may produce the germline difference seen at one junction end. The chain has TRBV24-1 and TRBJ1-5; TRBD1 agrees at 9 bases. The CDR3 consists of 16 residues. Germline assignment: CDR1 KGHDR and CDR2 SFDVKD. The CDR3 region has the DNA TGTGCCAGCAGTGAAGGAACAGGGGGCATCAATCAGCCCCAGCATTTT. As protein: CASSEGTGGINQPQHF.

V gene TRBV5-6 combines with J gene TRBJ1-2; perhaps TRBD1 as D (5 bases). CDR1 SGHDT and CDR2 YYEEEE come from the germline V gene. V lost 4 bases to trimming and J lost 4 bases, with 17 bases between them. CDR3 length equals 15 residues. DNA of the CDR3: TGTGCCAGCAGCCAAGTGCGGGGGAGTCTCTATGGCTACACCTTC. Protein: CASSQVRGSLYGYTF.

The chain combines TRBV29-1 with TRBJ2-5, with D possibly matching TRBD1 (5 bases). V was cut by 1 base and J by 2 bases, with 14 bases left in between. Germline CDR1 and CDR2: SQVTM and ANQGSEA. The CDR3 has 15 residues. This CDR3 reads CSVEGPRTQQETQYF. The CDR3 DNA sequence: TGCAGCGTTGAAGGTCCGCGGACACAGCAAGAGACCCAGTACTTC.

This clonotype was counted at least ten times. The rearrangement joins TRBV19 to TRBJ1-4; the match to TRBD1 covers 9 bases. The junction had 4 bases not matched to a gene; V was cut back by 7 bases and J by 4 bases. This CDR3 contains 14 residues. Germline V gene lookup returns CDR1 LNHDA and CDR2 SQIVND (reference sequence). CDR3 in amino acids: CASTLGQGNEKLFF. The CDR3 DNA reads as TGTGCCAGTACCTTGGGACAGGGTAATGAAAAACTGTTTTTT.